This TCR beta chain was obtained from a study of blood T cell repertoires in COVID-19. The germline V gene has CDR1 LNHDA and CDR2 SQIVND (reference sequence). Trimming pared 6 bases from V and 6 bases from J, leaving 17 bases between. This CDR3 comprises 14 residues. Sequencing was performed with immunoSEQ multiplex PCR; in TCRdb, only in-frame clones are kept and a portion is missing. The top ten hold roughly 35% of the sample, which has more than 65,000 clones, 70% to 75% seen once. J is TRBJ1-2 and V is TRBV19, with a possible D match to TRBD1 (6 bases). Material: peripheral blood. The receptor's source is a woman between 65 and 79 years old with acute or convalescent COVID-19. This CDR3 reads CASSPSRQADGYTF. CDR3 in DNA: TGTGCCAGTAGCCCGTCCCGACAGGCTGATGGCTACACCTTC.